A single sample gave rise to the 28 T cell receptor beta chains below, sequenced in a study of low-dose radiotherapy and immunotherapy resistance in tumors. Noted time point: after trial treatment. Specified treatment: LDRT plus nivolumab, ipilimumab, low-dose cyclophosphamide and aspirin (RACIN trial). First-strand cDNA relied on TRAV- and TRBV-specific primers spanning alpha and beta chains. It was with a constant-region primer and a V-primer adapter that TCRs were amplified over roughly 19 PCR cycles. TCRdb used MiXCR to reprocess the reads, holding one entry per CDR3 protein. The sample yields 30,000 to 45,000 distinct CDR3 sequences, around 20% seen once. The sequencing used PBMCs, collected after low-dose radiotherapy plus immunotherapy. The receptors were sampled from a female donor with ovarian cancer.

DNA of the CDR3: TGTGCCAGCAACCTGGCTAGCGGGAGGAGTCGGGATACGCAGTATTTT. Protein: CASNLASGRSRDTQYF. The chain couples TRBV28 to TRBJ2-3; 11 nucleotides align to TRBD2. The CDR3 runs to 16 residues. Per germline, CDR1 MDHEN and CDR2 SYDVKM. V shed 7 bases and J 6 bases; nucleotides not matched to a gene: 12.

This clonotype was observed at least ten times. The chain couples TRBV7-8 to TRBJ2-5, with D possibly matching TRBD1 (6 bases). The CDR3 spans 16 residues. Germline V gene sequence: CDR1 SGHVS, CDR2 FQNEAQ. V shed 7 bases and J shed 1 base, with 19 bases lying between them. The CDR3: CASTPSGAATQETQYF. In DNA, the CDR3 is TGTGCCAGCACCCCATCAGGGGCAGCCACCCAAGAGACCCAGTACTTC. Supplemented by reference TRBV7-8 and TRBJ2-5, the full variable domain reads GAGVSQSPRYKVAKRGQDVALRCDPISGHVSLFWYQQALGQGPEFLTYFQNEAQLDKSGLPSDRFFAERPEGSVSTLKIQRTQQEDSAVYLCASTPSGAATQETQYFGPGTRLLVL.

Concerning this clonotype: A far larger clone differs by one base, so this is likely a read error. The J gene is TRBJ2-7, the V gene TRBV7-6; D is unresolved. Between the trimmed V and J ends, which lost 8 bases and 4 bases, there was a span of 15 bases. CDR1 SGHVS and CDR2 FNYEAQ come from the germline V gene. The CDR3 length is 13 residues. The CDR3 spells CASLLGLGYEQYF. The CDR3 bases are TGTGCCAGCCTGCTGGGGTTAGGGTACGAGCAGTACTTC. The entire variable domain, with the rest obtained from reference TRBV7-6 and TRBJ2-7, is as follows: GAGVSQSPRYKVTKRGQDVALRCDPISGHVSLYWYRQALGQGPEFLTYFNYEAQQDKSGLPNDRFSAERPEGSISTLTIQRTEQRDSAMYRCASLLGLGYEQYFGPGTRLTVT.

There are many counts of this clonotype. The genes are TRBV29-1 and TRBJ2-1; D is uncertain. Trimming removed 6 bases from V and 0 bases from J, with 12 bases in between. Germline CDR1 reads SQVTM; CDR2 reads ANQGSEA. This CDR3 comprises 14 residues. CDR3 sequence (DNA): TGCAGCGTCGAAAGCGCAAGCTCCTACAATGAGCAGTTCTTC. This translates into CSVESASSYNEQFF.

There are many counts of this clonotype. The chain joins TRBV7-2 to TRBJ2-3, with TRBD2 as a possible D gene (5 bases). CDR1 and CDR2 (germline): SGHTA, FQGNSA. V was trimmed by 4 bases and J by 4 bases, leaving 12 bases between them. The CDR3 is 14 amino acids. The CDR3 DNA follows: TGTGCCAGCAGCTGGGGAGCGGTGGCAGATACGCAGTATTTT. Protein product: CASSWGAVADTQYF.

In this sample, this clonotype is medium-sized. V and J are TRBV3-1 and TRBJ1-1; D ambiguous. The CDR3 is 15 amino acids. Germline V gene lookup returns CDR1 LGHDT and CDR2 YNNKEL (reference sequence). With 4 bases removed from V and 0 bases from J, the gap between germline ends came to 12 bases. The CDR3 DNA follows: TGTGCCAGCAGCCCCCGGGTAGGGCTGAACACTGAAGCTTTCTTT. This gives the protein CASSPRVGLNTEAFF.

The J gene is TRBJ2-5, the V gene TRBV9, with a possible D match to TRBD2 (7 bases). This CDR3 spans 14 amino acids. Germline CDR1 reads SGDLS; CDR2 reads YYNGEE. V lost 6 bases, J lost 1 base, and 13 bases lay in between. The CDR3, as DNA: TGTGCCAGCAACACGGGGGGCACCCAAGAGACCCAGTACTTC. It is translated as CASNTGGTQETQYF.

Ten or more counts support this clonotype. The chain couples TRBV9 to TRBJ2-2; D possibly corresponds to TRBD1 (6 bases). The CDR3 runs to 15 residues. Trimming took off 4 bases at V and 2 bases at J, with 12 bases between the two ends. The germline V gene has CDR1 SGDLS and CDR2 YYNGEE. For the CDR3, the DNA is TGTGCCAGCAGCCCCCGGACAGCCAACACCGGGGAGCTGTTTTTT. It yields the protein CASSPRTANTGELFF. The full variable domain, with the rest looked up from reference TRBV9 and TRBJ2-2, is DSGVTQTPKHLITATGQRVTLRCSPRSGDLSVYWYQQSLDQGLQFLIQYYNGEERAKGNILERFSAQQFPDLHSELNLSSLELGDSALYFCASSPRTANTGELFFGEGSRLTVL.

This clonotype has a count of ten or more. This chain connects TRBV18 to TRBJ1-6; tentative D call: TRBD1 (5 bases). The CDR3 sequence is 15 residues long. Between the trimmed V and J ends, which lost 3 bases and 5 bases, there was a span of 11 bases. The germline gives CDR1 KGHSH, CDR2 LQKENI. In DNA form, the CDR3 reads TGTGCCAGCTCACCTCGACAGATTGATAATTCACCCCTCCACTTT. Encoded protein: CASSPRQIDNSPLHF.

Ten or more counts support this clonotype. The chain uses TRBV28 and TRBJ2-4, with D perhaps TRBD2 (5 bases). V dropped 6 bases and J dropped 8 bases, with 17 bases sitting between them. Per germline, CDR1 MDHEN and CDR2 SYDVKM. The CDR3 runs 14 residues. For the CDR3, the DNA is TGTGCCAGCAGACGTTGGGTTGACGGGGACATTCAGTACTTC. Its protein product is CASRRWVDGDIQYF.

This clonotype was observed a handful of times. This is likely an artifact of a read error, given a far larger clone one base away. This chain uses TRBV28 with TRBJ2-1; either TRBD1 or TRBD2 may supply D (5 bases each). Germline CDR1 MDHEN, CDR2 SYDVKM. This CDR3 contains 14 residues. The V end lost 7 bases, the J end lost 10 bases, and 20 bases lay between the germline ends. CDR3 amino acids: CASNTMGRSYEQFF. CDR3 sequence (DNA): TGTGCCAGCAATACCATGGGACGGTCCTACGAGCAGTTCTTC.

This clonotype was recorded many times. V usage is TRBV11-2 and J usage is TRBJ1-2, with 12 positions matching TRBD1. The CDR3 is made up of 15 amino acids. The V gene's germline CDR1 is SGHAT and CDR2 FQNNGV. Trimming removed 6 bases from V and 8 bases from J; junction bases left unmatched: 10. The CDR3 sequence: CASSLAGQGAGGYTF. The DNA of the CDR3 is TGTGCCAGCAGTCTAGCGGGACAGGGGGCGGGCGGCTACACCTTC.

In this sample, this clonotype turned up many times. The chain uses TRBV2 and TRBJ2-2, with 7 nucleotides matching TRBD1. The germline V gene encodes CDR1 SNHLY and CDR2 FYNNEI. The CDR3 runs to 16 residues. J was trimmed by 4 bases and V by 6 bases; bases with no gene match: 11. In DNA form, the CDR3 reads TGTGCCAGCAGCCAAGACAGGGAGCGTGGCACCGGGGAGCTGTTTTTT. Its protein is CASSQDRERGTGELFF.

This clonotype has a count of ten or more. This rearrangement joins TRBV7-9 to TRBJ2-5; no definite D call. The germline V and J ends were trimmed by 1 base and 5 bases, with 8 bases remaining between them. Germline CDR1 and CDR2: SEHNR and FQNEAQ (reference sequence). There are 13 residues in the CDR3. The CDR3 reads CASSLGPTETQYF. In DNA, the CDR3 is TGTGCCAGCAGCTTAGGGCCGACCGAGACCCAGTACTTC.

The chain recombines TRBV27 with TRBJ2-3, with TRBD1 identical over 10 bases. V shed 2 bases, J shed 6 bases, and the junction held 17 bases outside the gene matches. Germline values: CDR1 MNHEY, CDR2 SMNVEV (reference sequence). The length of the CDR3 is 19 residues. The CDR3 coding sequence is TGTGCCAGCAGTTTAATCCGTCCCGGGACAGGGGACACGATGGATACGCAGTATTTT. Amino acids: CASSLIRPGTGDTMDTQYF.

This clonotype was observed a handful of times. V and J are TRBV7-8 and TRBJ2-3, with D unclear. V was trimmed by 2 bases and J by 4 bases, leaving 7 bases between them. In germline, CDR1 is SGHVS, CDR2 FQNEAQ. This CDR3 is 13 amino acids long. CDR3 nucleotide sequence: TGTGCCAGCAGCTTAAACGCACCAGATACGCAGTATTTT. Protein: CASSLNAPDTQYF.

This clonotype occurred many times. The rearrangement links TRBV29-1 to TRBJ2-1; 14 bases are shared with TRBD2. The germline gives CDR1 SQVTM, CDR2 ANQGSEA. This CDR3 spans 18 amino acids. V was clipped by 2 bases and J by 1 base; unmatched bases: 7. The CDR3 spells CSVERGLAGEGSYNEQFF. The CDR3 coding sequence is TGCAGCGTTGAAAGGGGACTAGCGGGAGAAGGGTCCTACAATGAGCAGTTCTTC.

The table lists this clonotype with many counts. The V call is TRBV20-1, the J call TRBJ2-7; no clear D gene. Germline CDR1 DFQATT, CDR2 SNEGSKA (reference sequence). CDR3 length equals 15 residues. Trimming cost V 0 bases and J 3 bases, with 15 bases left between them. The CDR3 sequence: CSARDFDNKDYEQYF. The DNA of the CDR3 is TGCAGTGCTAGAGATTTTGACAATAAAGACTACGAGCAGTACTTC.

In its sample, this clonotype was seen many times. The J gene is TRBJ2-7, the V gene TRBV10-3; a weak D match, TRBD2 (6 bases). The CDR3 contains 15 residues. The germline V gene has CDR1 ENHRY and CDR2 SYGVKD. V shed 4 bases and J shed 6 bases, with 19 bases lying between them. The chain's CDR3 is CAISGGAGSLGEQYF. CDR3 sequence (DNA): TGTGCCATCAGTGGAGGGGCGGGAAGTCTCGGCGAGCAGTACTTC.

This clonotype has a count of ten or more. The chain's CDR3 is CASSYPGQSSNQPQHF. The CDR3 DNA is TGTGCCAGCAGTTACCCGGGACAGAGTAGCAATCAGCCCCAGCATTTT. The chain is built from TRBV6-6 and TRBJ1-5; 7 nucleotides agree with TRBD1. V lost 2 bases and J lost 0; bases outside the gene matches: 4. Germline CDR1 and CDR2: MNHNY and SVGAGI (reference sequence). The CDR3 has 16 amino acids.

In DNA form, the CDR3 reads TGCAGCGTAGGGACAGGGTCGCACACTGAAGCTTTCTTT. Translated, it gives CSVGTGSHTEAFF. The chain recombines TRBV29-1 with TRBJ1-1; 9 bases align to TRBD1. V shed 6 bases, J shed 3 bases, and the junction held 5 bases outside the gene matches. This CDR3 is built from 13 residues. CDR1 is SQVTM and CDR2 is ANQGSEA in the germline V gene.

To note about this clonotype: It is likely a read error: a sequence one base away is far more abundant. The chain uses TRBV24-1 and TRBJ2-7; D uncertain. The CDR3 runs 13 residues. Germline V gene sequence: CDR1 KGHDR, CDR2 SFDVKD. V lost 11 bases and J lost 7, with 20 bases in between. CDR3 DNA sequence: TGTGCCAGCAGACCAAGTCGGACGGAAGAGCAGTACTTC. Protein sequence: CASRPSRTEEQYF.

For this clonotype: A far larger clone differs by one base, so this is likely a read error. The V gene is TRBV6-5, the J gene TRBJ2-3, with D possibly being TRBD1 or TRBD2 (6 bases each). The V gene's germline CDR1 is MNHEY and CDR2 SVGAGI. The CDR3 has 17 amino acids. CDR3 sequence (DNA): TGTGCCAGCAGTTACTCGAACAGGGACCTGAACCGGGAGACCCGGTACTTC. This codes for CASSYSNRDLNRETRYF.

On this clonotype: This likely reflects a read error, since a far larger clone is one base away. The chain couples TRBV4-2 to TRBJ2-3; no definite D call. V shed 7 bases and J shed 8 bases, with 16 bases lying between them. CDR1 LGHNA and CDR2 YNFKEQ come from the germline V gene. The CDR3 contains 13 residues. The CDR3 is CASIQSPGGTQYF. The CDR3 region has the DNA TGTGCCAGCATCCAGTCGCCTGGCGGTACGCAGTATTTT.

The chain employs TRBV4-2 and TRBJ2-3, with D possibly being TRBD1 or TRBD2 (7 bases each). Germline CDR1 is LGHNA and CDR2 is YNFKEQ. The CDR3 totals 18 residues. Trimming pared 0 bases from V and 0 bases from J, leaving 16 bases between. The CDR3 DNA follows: TGTGCCAGCAGCCAAGATCGGGGAGGGGGCCGCAGCACAGATACGCAGTATTTT. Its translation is CASSQDRGGGRSTDTQYF.

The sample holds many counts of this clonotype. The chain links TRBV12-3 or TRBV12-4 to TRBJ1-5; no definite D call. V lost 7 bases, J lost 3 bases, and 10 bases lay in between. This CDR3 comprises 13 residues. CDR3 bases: TGTGCCAGCACCCAGGATCTCAATCAGCCCCAGCATTTT. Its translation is CASTQDLNQPQHF.

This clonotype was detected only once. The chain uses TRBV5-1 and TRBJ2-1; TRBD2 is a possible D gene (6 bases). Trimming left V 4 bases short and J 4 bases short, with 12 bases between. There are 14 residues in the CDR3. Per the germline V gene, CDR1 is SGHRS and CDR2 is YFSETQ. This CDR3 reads CASSGGAGYNEQFF. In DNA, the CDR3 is TGCGCCAGCAGCGGCGGGGCGGGATACAATGAGCAGTTCTTC.

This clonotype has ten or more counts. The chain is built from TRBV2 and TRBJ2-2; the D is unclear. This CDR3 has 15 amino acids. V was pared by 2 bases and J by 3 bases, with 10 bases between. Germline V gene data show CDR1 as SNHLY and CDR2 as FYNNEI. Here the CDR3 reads CASSELGLDTGELFF. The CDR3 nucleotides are TGTGCCAGCAGTGAACTGGGATTGGACACCGGGGAGCTGTTTTTT.